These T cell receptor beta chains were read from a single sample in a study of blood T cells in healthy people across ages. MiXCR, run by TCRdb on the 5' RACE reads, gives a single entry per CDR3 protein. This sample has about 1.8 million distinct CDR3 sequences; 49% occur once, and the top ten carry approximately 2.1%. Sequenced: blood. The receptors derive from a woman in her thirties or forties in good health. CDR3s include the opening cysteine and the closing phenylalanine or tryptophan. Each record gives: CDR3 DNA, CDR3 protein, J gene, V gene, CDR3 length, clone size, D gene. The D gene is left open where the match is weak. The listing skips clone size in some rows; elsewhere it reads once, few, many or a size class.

DNA: TGTGCCAGCATGCTAGCGGGGGGGGACTACAATGAGCAGTTCTTC
CDR3: CASMLAGGDYNEQFF
J: TRBJ2-1
V: TRBV5-6
length: 15
size: NA
D: TRBD2

DNA: TGTGCCAGCGGATTAGCGGGGGGCACCGGTGAGCAGTTCTTC
CDR3: CASGLAGGTGEQFF
J: TRBJ2-1
V: TRBV3-1
length: 14
size: NA
D: TRBD2

DNA: TGCGCCAGCAGCCTCCCCCCGACGGGGGTTCCGGTATACGAGCAGTACTTC
CDR3: CASSLPPTGVPVYEQYF
J: TRBJ2-7
V: TRBV4-1
length: 17
size: NA
D: NA

DNA: TGCAGTGCGCCGGGACTATACTTCACAGATACGCAGTATTTT
CDR3: CSAPGLYFTDTQYF
J: TRBJ2-3
V: TRBV20-1
length: 14
size: NA
D: TRBD2

DNA: TGCAGTGCCCCCGGGACCAACGGCCTGGACGAGCAGTACTTC
CDR3: CSAPGTNGLDEQYF
J: TRBJ2-7
V: TRBV20-1
length: 14
size: NA
D: NA

DNA: TGCAGTGCTAGTGACCCGGGACAGTACCACGAGCAGTACTTC
CDR3: CSASDPGQYHEQYF
J: TRBJ2-7
V: TRBV20-1
length: 14
size: NA
D: TRBD1

DNA: TGCAGCGCAACTGGGTCTAGCGGGGGGATTGGGGGTAAAGTAGGCCAGTACTTC
CDR3: CSATGSSGGIGGKVGQYF
J: TRBJ2-5
V: TRBV29-1
length: 18
size: NA
D: TRBD2

DNA: TGTGCCACCTCACGCGGGGGCCCTGGGGCCCAGTACTTC
CDR3: CATSRGGPGAQYF
J: TRBJ2-7
V: TRBV24-1
length: 13
size: NA
D: NA

DNA: TGTGCCAGCAGTTTTTATACTAGCGGGGGTTTAGGGGAGCAGTACTTC
CDR3: CASSFYTSGGLGEQYF
J: TRBJ2-4
V: TRBV12-3/TRBV12-4
length: 16
size: NA
D: TRBD2

DNA: TGCAGCGTTGTATCCCTTCGACAGGACGGCTACACCTTC
CDR3: CSVVSLRQDGYTF
J: TRBJ1-2
V: TRBV29-1
length: 13
size: NA
D: NA

DNA: TGTGCCTGGAATTCATCCCTTGGGGTAGCGGGGAATGAGCAGTACTTC
CDR3: CAWNSSLGVAGNEQYF
J: TRBJ2-5
V: TRBV30
length: 16
size: NA
D: TRBD2

DNA: TGTGCCAGCAGCGAGGGGTTTGGGGGAAACATTCAGTACTTC
CDR3: CASSEGFGGNIQYF
J: TRBJ2-4
V: TRBV5-6
length: 14
size: NA
D: NA

DNA: TGCAGCGGGGCATGGACAGGGAAGGAGACCCAGTACTTC
CDR3: CSGAWTGKETQYF
J: TRBJ2-5
V: TRBV29-1
length: 13
size: NA
D: TRBD1

DNA: TGTGCCAGCAGCTTCTCTGCGGCAGGAGGGGGCTATGGCTACACCTTC
CDR3: CASSFSAAGGGYGYTF
J: TRBJ1-2
V: TRBV7-2
length: 16
size: NA
D: NA

DNA: TGCGCCAGCAGCCTAACGCGGTTCGACTATGGCTACACCTTC
CDR3: CASSLTRFDYGYTF
J: TRBJ1-2
V: TRBV5-1
length: 14
size: NA
D: NA

DNA: TGTGCCAGCAGGGTCAAGAGGGGCCAAGAGACCCAGTACTTC
CDR3: CASRVKRGQETQYF
J: TRBJ2-5
V: TRBV6-5
length: 14
size: NA
D: NA

DNA: TGTGCCAGCAGTTCGACCCTACGGGACACCGACTCCTACGAGCAGTACTTC
CDR3: CASSSTLRDTDSYEQYF
J: TRBJ2-7
V: TRBV6-6
length: 17
size: NA
D: NA

DNA: TGTGCCAGCAGCTTATCACAGGGAAAAGGCGAGCAGTACTTC
CDR3: CASSLSQGKGEQYF
J: TRBJ2-7
V: TRBV7-9
length: 14
size: NA
D: NA

DNA: TGCAGTGCTTGTAAACAGGGACCCTACCAAGAGACCCAGTACTTC
CDR3: CSACKQGPYQETQYF
J: TRBJ2-5
V: TRBV20-1
length: 15
size: once
D: NA

DNA: TGTGCCAGCAGGACTCACACTAGCACAGATACGCAGTATTTT
CDR3: CASRTHTSTDTQYF
J: TRBJ2-3
V: TRBV6-2/TRBV6-3
length: 14
size: NA
D: NA

DNA: TGCGCCAGCAGCCAAGATCGAGGGAACACTGAAGCTTTCTTT
CDR3: CASSQDRGNTEAFF
J: TRBJ1-1
V: TRBV3-1
length: 14
size: many
D: NA

DNA: TGTGCCAGCAGTTACCCTGAACGAGGGGATACGCAGTATTTT
CDR3: CASSYPERGDTQYF
J: TRBJ2-3
V: TRBV6-6
length: 14
size: NA
D: NA

DNA: TGTGCCAGCAGTTTCGGCGGGGGCCATTACAATGAGCAGTACTTC
CDR3: CASSFGGGHYNEQYF
J: TRBJ2-5
V: TRBV28
length: 15
size: NA
D: NA

DNA: TGTGCCAGCAGTCCTCCGCCCCCTAGCACAGATACGCAGTATTTT
CDR3: CASSPPPPSTDTQYF
J: TRBJ2-3
V: TRBV28
length: 15
size: NA
D: NA

DNA: TGTGCCAGCAGTGATGGACACCCGAAGGTAGAGCAGTACTTC
CDR3: CASSDGHPKVEQYF
J: TRBJ2-7
V: TRBV6-2/TRBV6-3
length: 14
size: once
D: NA

DNA: TGTGCCAGACAGGATTATAATGGCTACACCTTC
CDR3: CARQDYNGYTF
J: TRBJ1-2
V: TRBV6-1
length: 11
size: NA
D: NA

DNA: TGCGCCAGCAGCCCGCGGACCTGGGGGGCGCGTGAAAAACTGTTTTTT
CDR3: CASSPRTWGAREKLFF
J: TRBJ1-4
V: TRBV4-3
length: 16
size: NA
D: NA

DNA: TGCAGTGCAGGGAGGGGGTTCTCTGGGGCCAACGTCCTGACTTTC
CDR3: CSAGRGFSGANVLTF
J: TRBJ2-6
V: TRBV20-1
length: 15
size: NA
D: NA

DNA: TGTGCCAGCAGCCAAGAACCGGGACAGGCGGCAGATACGCAGTATTTT
CDR3: CASSQEPGQAADTQYF
J: TRBJ2-3
V: TRBV4-2
length: 16
size: NA
D: TRBD1

DNA: TGTGCCACCAGCAGAGTTATGGGTGTCGGAACCTACGAGCAGTACTTC
CDR3: CATSRVMGVGTYEQYF
J: TRBJ2-7
V: TRBV15
length: 16
size: NA
D: NA

DNA: TGTGCCAGCGTCTCATGGATCTCCTATAATTCACCCCTCCACTTT
CDR3: CASVSWISYNSPLHF
J: TRBJ1-6
V: TRBV6-2/TRBV6-3
length: 15
size: NA
D: NA

DNA: TGTGCCAGCAGCTTAGCGCTGGGGGGTACCGAGCAGTACTTC
CDR3: CASSLALGGTEQYF
J: TRBJ2-7
V: TRBV7-2
length: 14
size: few
D: NA

DNA: TGCAGTGCTAAGAGGGTTGGACAGGGTACCTACGAGCAGTACTTC
CDR3: CSAKRVGQGTYEQYF
J: TRBJ2-7
V: TRBV20-1
length: 15
size: NA
D: TRBD1

DNA: TGCGCCAGCAGCCCATTTGGAGGGGGCTGGGAGAGATCCTATGGTTACACCTTC
CDR3: CASSPFGGGWERSYGYTF
J: TRBJ1-2
V: TRBV5-1
length: 18
size: NA
D: TRBD1

DNA: TGTGCCAGCAGCTTCAACCTCCGGGGACAGGGGGCGCGGGAGACCCAGTACTTC
CDR3: CASSFNLRGQGARETQYF
J: TRBJ2-5
V: TRBV7-9
length: 18
size: once
D: TRBD1

DNA: TGTGCCAGCAGTTACTCGTTGGATTGGCGGAGAAGCACAGATACGCAGTATTTT
CDR3: CASSYSLDWRRSTDTQYF
J: TRBJ2-3
V: TRBV6-5
length: 18
size: few
D: NA

DNA: TGTGCCAGCAGCCCCGATGGGACTAGCGGGGGTGGGGCTACGCAGTATTTT
CDR3: CASSPDGTSGGGATQYF
J: TRBJ2-3
V: TRBV4-2
length: 17
size: NA
D: TRBD2

DNA: TGTGCCAGCAGCCCCCTCAGGGGCGCGGGATCCGTCTATGGCTACACCTTC
CDR3: CASSPLRGAGSVYGYTF
J: TRBJ1-2
V: TRBV14
length: 17
size: few
D: NA

DNA: TGTGCCAGCAGCAAGATGGGACACCCCTACAATGAGCAGTTCTTC
CDR3: CASSKMGHPYNEQFF
J: TRBJ2-1
V: TRBV6-2/TRBV6-3
length: 15
size: few
D: NA

DNA: TGTGCCAGCAGCCGTCAGGGGGAATGGTTCCGGGGCTCCTACAATGAGCAGTTCTTC
CDR3: CASSRQGEWFRGSYNEQFF
J: TRBJ2-1
V: TRBV7-2
length: 19
size: few
D: TRBD1

DNA: TGCAGCGTTTCCGGCTTCGTCACAGATACGCAGTATTTT
CDR3: CSVSGFVTDTQYF
J: TRBJ2-3
V: TRBV29-1
length: 13
size: few
D: NA

DNA: TGCAGTGCTAGAGATTATCGGGGGGGCGGGGAGACCCAGTACTTC
CDR3: CSARDYRGGGETQYF
J: TRBJ2-5
V: TRBV20-1
length: 15
size: NA
D: TRBD2

DNA: TGCAGTGCTAGAGTGGTTCGTGGCTACACCTTC
CDR3: CSARVVRGYTF
J: TRBJ1-2
V: TRBV20-1
length: 11
size: few
D: NA

DNA: TGTGCCAGCAGCTCCAGTCAAGGGACGCAGTATTTT
CDR3: CASSSSQGTQYF
J: TRBJ2-3
V: TRBV7-2
length: 12
size: NA
D: NA

DNA: TGTGCCAGCAAAATCATCGGGACAGGTGACTCCGGGGCCAACGTCCTGACTTTC
CDR3: CASKIIGTGDSGANVLTF
J: TRBJ2-6
V: TRBV6-1
length: 18
size: NA
D: TRBD1

DNA: TGTGCCAGCAGTACCAGCCAGGGAATTTCTGCCTATAAGCAGTTCTTC
CDR3: CASSTSQGISAYKQFF
J: TRBJ2-1
V: TRBV25-1
length: 16
size: NA
D: NA

DNA: TGTGCCAGCAGCTTTAATCCGCCGGGGGAGCAGTACTTC
CDR3: CASSFNPPGEQYF
J: TRBJ2-7
V: TRBV5-6
length: 13
size: NA
D: NA

DNA: TGTGCCAGCAGTTCAGCCAAAAACATTCAGTACTTC
CDR3: CASSSAKNIQYF
J: TRBJ2-4
V: TRBV27
length: 12
size: NA
D: NA

DNA: TGTGCCAGCAGCTATGGACAGGGGAGGGAGACCCAGTACTTC
CDR3: CASSYGQGRETQYF
J: TRBJ2-5
V: TRBV6-2/TRBV6-3
length: 14
size: many
D: TRBD1

DNA: TGTGCCAGCAGGACTGCGGGAGTCGGAGAGACCCAGTACTTC
CDR3: CASRTAGVGETQYF
J: TRBJ2-5
V: TRBV11-2
length: 14
size: few
D: TRBD2

DNA: TGTGCCAGCAGCCGTACTGCCGGGACCTATAACAATGAGCAGTTCTTC
CDR3: CASSRTAGTYNNEQFF
J: TRBJ2-1
V: TRBV7-9
length: 16
size: NA
D: NA

DNA: TGCGCCAGCAGCCAAGATACAGGGGGCTACACTGAAGCTTTCTTT
CDR3: CASSQDTGGYTEAFF
J: TRBJ1-1
V: TRBV4-3
length: 15
size: NA
D: TRBD1

DNA: TGTGCCAGCTCCCCCCTGGACAGAGGAGCTGAAGCTTTCTTT
CDR3: CASSPLDRGAEAFF
J: TRBJ1-1
V: TRBV18
length: 14
size: NA
D: NA

DNA: TGCAGTGCTAGGACGGCTGTGGGCTACGAGCAGTACTTC
CDR3: CSARTAVGYEQYF
J: TRBJ2-7
V: TRBV20-1
length: 13
size: NA
D: NA

DNA: TGTGCCAGCAGCTACTCGCGCCGGGACAGGGACTCCTACGAGCAGTACTTC
CDR3: CASSYSRRDRDSYEQYF
J: TRBJ2-7
V: TRBV6-2/TRBV6-3
length: 17
size: NA
D: TRBD1

DNA: TGTGCTGTAAGCTCCTACAATGAGCAGTTCTTC
CDR3: CAVSSYNEQFF
J: TRBJ2-1
V: TRBV12-5
length: 11
size: NA
D: NA

DNA: TGCAGTGCTAAGACGGGGGGCGGCCCCCGTGAGACCCAGTACTTC
CDR3: CSAKTGGGPRETQYF
J: TRBJ2-5
V: TRBV20-1
length: 15
size: NA
D: NA

DNA: TGTGCCAGCAGCTTAGTGGGACAATTGACCTACGAGCAGTACTTC
CDR3: CASSLVGQLTYEQYF
J: TRBJ2-7
V: TRBV11-2
length: 15
size: few
D: NA